The present TCR beta chain was sequenced within a study of yellow fever vaccine responses in identical twins. Study-wide results and caveats: Reports say the vaccine T cell response in twins looked partly convergent and partly personalized.

MiXCR, applied by TCRdb to the RT-PCR reads, yields one record per CDR3 protein. The sample has 2,600 or so distinct CDR3 sequences; 81% are singletons. In regard to this clonotype: Antigen unknown.

Germline trimming cut 5 bases from V and 2 bases from J; bases unmatched to any gene: 5. The CDR3 sequence is 15 residues long. This sequence originates from a young woman who received the yellow fever vaccine. The V call is TRBV12-3 or TRBV12-4, the J call TRBJ2-3; 9 bases are shared with TRBD1. This specimen was T cells from blood (PBMCs), unsorted or a sorted subset (not recorded which), taken before or after yellow fever vaccination (not recorded which). Here the CDR3 DNA reads TGTGCCAGCAGTCCCCGGGACAGGGACACAGATACGCAGTATTTT. As protein: CASSPRDRDTDTQYF.